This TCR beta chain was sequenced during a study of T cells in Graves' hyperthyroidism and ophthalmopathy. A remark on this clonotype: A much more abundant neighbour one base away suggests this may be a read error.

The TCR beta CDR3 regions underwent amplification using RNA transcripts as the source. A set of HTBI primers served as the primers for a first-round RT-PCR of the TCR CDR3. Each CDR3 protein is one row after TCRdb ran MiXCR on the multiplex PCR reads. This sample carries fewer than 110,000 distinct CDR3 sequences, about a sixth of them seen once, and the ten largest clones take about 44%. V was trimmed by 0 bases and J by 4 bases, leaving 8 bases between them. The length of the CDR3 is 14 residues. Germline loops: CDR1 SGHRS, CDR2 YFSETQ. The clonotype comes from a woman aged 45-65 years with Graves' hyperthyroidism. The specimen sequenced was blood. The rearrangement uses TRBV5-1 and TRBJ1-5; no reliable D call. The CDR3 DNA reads TGCGCCAGCAGCTTGGTTGCGTGGAATCAGCCCCAGCATTTT. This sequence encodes CASSLVAWNQPQHF. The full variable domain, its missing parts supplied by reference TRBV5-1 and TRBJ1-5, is KAGVTQTPRYLIKTRGQQVTLSCSPISGHRSVSWYQQTPGQGLQFLFEYFSETQRNKGNFPGRFSGRQFSNSRSEMNVSTLELGDSALYLCASSLVAWNQPQHFGDGTRLSIL.